This TCR beta chain was obtained from a study of T cells in localized non-small cell lung cancer. Study conclusions and caveats: Adjacent lung exhibited a median of 57 among the 100 most abundant tumor clones. Maximal T cell clonality occurred in uninvolved adjacent lung, with tumor ranking below it. Sequencing was limited to one tumor region, leaving the possibility of heterogeneity open.

A word on this clone: Antigen unknown.

Germline V gene sequence: CDR1 SGHRS, CDR2 YFSETQ. The CDR3 spans 14 residues. V gave up 10 bases and J gave up 0 bases, with 13 bases separating them. The protocol was immunoSEQ multiplex PCR, while the TCRdb copy is restricted to in-frame clones and leaves out a portion. The sample lists about 33,000 clones, under 90% occurring once. This sequence joins TRBV5-1 and TRBJ2-2; D might be TRBD2 (7 bases). The input for sequencing was peripheral blood, taken before any cancer treatment. The source is a man aged 40-75 years with stage I lung adenocarcinoma. CDR3 coding DNA: TGCGCCGGTTCGGGGGGCCCGAACACCGGGGAGCTGTTTTTT. Amino acid sequence: CAGSGGPNTGELFF. Combining the CDR3 with reference TRBV5-1 and TRBJ2-2 gives the whole variable domain KAGVTQTPRYLIKTRGQQVTLSCSPISGHRSVSWYQQTPGQGLQFLFEYFSETQRNKGNFPGRFSGRQFSNSRSEMNVSTLELGDSALYLCAGSGGPNTGELFFGEGSRLTVL.